This TCR delta chain is from a study of gamma-delta chains in newborns, infants, children. Study-level information: Microbial exposure reportedly drives polyclonal innate γδ T cell expansion after birth.

This CDR3 spans 21 amino acids. Germline lookup yields CDR1 TSWWSYY and CDR2 QGS. Trimming removed 3 bases from V and 3 bases from J; junction bases left unmatched: 21. TCRdb reprocessed the reads using CATT. The data show roughly 5,000 delta-chain clones, with roughly 15% seen just once and about 23% held by the top ten. In its sample, this clone was seen a few times. This TCR was recovered from a child who was a newborn, infant or young child, either healthy, febrile or measles-vaccinated (not recorded which). The source was blood, collected at baseline. J is TRDJ1 and V is TRDV1, with TRDD3 identical over 11 bases. The CDR3 DNA follows: TGTGCTCTTGGGGATCTTCCCGATACCTACTGGGGGATATTGCACGCCGATAAACTCATCTTT. This codes for CALGDLPDTYWGILHADKLIF.